The sequence of this T cell receptor (beta chain) was determined in a study of T cells in Graves' hyperthyroidism and ophthalmopathy. This clonotype was recorded at least ten times. The investigators amplified TCR beta CDR3 regions from RNA transcripts. RT-PCR in the first round (using the HTBI primer set) targeted the TCR CDR3. TCRdb fed the multiplex PCR reads into MiXCR, producing one record per CDR3 protein. The sample contains approximately 350,000 distinct CDR3 sequences, 12% to 15% of which appear only once. There are 15 residues in the CDR3. V was pared by 5 bases and J by 7 bases, with 9 bases of the junction left unmatched.

This receptor was obtained from a woman aged 55-69 years with Graves' ophthalmopathy. The sequenced sample consisted of blood. The genes are TRBV12-3 or TRBV12-4 and TRBJ2-2; 8 bases map to TRBD2. The CDR3 spells CASSRAGEWNGELFF. The CDR3 DNA is TGTGCCAGCAGTCGAGCGGGAGAATGGAACGGGGAGCTGTTTTTT.